The 3 T cell receptor beta chains below were found in one sample sequenced in a study of cytomegalovirus exposure and HLA in healthy donors. PCR used 60 Vbeta primers and 13 Jbeta primers. Only in-frame clones appear in the TCRdb table, and some are missing; sequencing was by immunoSEQ multiplex PCR. The sample includes roughly 150,000 clones, approximately 80% of them seen just once. The source material was PBMCs. These receptors all come from a woman between 35 and 50 years old in good health and CMV-seronegative.

The V gene is TRBV9, the J gene TRBJ2-7, with 9 bases lining up with TRBD1. The length of the CDR3 is 14 residues. V gave up 2 bases and J gave up 0 bases; unmatched junction bases: 0. CDR1 is SGDLS and CDR2 is YYNGEE in the germline V gene. CDR3 nucleotide sequence: TGTGCCAGCAGCGTGACAGGGGGCTCCTACGAGCAGTACTTC. Protein: CASSVTGGSYEQYF.

The chain carries TRBV7-3 and TRBJ2-1, with 14 bases aligning to TRBD2. Germline V gene sequence: CDR1 SGHTA, CDR2 FQGTGA. V lost 5 bases and J lost 10; bases outside the gene matches: 10. CDR3 length: 16 amino acids. The CDR3 region has the DNA TGTGCCAGCAGCATAGGACTAGCGGGAGGTCTCGGGGAGCAGTTCTTC. Translating it yields CASSIGLAGGLGEQFF.

J is TRBJ1-6 and V is TRBV4-2; 8 bases fit TRBD1. The CDR3 runs 16 residues. V lost 4 bases, J lost 7 bases, and 9 bases stayed unmatched. The germline gives CDR1 LGHNA, CDR2 YNFKEQ. CDR3 amino acids: CASSRAARTGNSPLHF. CDR3 in DNA: TGTGCCAGCAGCCGAGCCGCGCGGACAGGGAATTCACCCCTCCACTTT.